This T cell receptor beta chain was recovered during a study of T cell repertoires in aging, cancer and after chemotherapy. In its sample, this clonotype ranks as medium-sized. TCR beta rearrangements were amplified from peripheral blood genomic DNA. A mixed TRB-A/B primer pool amplified rearranged TRB by multiplex touch-down PCR. TCRdb analysed the multiplex PCR reads with MiXCR anew, one entry per CDR3 protein. Among about 4,800 distinct CDR3 sequences listed, roughly a quarter were seen once. Sequences were obtained from blood. The source is a human donor in good health.

CDR3 region: CASRDGATNEKLFF. The CDR3 DNA reads TGTGCCAGTAGGGACGGCGCAACTAATGAAAAACTGTTTTTT. The chain uses TRBV19 and TRBJ1-4; D is ambiguous. Trimming cost V 6 bases and J 0 bases, with 8 bases left between them. The CDR3 loop spans 14 amino acids. Per the germline V gene, CDR1 is LNHDA and CDR2 is SQIVND (reference sequence).